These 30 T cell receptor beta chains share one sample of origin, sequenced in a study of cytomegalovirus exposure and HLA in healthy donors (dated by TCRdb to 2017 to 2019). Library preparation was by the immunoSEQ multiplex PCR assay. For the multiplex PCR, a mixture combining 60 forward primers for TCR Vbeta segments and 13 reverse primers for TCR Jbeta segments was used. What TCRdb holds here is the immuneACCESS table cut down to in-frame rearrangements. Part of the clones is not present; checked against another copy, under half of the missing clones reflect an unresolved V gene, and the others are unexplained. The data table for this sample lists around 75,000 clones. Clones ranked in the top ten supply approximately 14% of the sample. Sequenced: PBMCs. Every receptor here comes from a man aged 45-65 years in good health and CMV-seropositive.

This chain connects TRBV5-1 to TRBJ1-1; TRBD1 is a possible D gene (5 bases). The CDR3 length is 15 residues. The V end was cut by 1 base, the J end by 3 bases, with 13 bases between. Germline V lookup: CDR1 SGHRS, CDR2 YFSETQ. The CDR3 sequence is CASSLQGRGDTEAFF. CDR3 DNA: TGCGCCAGCAGCTTGCAGGGTCGAGGAGACACTGAAGCTTTCTTT.

The chain's CDR3 is CASSPIPGTYPSTDTQYF. The CDR3 DNA is TGCGCCAGCAGCCCCATTCCCGGGACATACCCTAGCACAGATACGCAGTATTTT. The chain carries TRBV4-1 and TRBJ2-3, with D possibly being TRBD1 (6 bases). The CDR3 has 18 amino acids. CDR1 and CDR2 from the germline V gene are MGHRA and YSYEKL. V was trimmed by 4 bases and J by 0 bases, leaving 20 bases between them.

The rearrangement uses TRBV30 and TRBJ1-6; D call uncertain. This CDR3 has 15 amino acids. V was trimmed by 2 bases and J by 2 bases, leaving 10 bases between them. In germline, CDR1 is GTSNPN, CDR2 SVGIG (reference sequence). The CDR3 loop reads CAWSHREAYNSPLHF. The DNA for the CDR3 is TGTGCCTGGAGTCACCGAGAAGCCTATAATTCACCCCTCCACTTT. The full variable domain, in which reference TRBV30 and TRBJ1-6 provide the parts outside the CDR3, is SQTIHQWPATLVQPVGSPLSLECTVEGTSNPNLYWYRQAAGRGLQLLFYSVGIGQISSEVPQNLSASRPQDRQFILSSKKLLLSDSGFYLCAWSHREAYNSPLHFGNGTRLTVT.

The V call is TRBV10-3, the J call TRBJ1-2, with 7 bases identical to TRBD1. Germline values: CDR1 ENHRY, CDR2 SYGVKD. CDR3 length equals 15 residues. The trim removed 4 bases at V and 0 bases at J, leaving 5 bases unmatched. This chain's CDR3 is CAISVTGEANYGYTF. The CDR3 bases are TGTGCCATCAGTGTCACAGGGGAAGCTAACTATGGCTACACCTTC.

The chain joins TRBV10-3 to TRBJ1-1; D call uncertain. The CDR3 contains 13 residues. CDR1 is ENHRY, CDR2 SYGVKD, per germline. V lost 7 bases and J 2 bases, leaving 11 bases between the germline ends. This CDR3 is CAIMRDINTEAFF. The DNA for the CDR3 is TGTGCCATCATGAGAGACATAAACACTGAAGCTTTCTTT.

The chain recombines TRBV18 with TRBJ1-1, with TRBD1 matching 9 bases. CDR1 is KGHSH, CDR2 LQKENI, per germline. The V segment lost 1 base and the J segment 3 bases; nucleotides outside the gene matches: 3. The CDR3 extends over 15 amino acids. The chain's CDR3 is CASSPRTGDDTEAFF. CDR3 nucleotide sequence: TGTGCCAGCTCACCACGGACAGGGGATGACACTGAAGCTTTCTTT. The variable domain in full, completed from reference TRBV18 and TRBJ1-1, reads NAGVMQNPRHLVRRRGQEARLRCSPMKGHSHVYWYRQLPEEGLKFMVYLQKENIIDESGMPKERFSAEFPKEGPSILRIQQVVRGDSAAYFCASSPRTGDDTEAFFGQGTRLTVV.

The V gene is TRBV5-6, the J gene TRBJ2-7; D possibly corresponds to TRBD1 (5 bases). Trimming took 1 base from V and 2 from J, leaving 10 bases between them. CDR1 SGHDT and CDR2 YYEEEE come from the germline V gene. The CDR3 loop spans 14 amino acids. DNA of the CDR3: TGTGCCAGCAGCTTGCCCGACAGACCCTACGAGCAGTACGTC. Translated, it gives CASSLPDRPYEQYV.

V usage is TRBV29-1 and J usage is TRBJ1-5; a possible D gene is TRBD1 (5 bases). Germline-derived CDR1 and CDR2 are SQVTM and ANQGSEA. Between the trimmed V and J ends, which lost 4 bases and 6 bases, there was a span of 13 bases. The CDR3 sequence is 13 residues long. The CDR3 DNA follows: TGCAGCGTTGCCTTGACAGAAGGTCAGCCCCAGCATTTT. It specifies CSVALTEGQPQHF.

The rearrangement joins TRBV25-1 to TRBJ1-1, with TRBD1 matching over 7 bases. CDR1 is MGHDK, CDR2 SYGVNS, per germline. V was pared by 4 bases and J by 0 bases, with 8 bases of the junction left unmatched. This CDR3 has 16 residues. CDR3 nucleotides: TGTGCCAGCAGTGCCGGCGGGACAGAGCTGAACACTGAAGCTTTCTTT. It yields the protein CASSAGGTELNTEAFF.

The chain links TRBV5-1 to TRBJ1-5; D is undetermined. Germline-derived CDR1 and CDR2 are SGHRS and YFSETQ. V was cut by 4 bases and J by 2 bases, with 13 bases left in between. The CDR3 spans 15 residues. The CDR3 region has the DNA TGCGCCAGCAGCGTGGATCCGGGTCGCAATCAGCCCCAGCATTTT. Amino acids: CASSVDPGRNQPQHF.

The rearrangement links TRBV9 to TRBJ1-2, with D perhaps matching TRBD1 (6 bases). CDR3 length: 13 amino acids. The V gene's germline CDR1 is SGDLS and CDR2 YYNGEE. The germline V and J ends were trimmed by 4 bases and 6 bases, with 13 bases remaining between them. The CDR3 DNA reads TGTGCCAGCAGCCCTCGAGGGGGGGATGGCTACACCTTC. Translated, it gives CASSPRGGDGYTF.

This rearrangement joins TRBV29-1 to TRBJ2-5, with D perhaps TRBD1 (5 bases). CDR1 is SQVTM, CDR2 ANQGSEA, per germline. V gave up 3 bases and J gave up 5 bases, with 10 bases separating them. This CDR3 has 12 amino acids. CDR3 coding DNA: TGCAGCGTTGACAGGGTCGGGGAGACCCAGTACTTC. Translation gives CSVDRVGETQYF.

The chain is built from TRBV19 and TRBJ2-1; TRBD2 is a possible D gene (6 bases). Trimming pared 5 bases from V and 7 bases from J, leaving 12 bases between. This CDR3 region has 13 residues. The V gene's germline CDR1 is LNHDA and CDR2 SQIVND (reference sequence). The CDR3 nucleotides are TGTGCCAGTAGTGACCCGGGAGAGAATGAGCAGTTCTTC. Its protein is CASSDPGENEQFF.

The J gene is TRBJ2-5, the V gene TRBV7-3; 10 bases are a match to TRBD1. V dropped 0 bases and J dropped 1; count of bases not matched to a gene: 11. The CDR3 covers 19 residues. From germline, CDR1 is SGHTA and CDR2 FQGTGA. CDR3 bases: TGTGCCAGCAGCTTAACAGGGTCATTTTGGACAGGGGGCCAAGAGACCCAGTACTTC. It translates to CASSLTGSFWTGGQETQYF.

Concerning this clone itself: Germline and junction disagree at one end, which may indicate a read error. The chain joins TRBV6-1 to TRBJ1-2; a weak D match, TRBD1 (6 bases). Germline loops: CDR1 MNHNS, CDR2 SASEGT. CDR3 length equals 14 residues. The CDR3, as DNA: TGTGCCAGCAGCGAAGGACAGCCTAACTATGGCTACACCTTC. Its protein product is CASSEGQPNYGYTF.

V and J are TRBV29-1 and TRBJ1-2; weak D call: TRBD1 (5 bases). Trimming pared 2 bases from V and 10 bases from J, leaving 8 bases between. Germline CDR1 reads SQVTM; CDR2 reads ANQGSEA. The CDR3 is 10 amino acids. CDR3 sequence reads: CSVERGNYTF. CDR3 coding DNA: TGCAGCGTTGAAAGGGGAAACTACACCTTC.

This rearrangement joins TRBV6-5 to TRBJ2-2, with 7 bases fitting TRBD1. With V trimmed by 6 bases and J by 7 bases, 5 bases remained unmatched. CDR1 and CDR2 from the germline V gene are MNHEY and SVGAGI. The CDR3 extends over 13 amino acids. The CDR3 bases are TGTGCCAGCAGGACAGGGTCGAGCGGGGAGCTGTTTTTT. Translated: CASRTGSSGELFF.

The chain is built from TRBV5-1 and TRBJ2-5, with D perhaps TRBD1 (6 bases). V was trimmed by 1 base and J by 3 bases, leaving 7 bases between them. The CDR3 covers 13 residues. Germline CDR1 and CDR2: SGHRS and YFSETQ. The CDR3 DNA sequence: TGCGCCAGCAGCTTGCCAGGGGAAGAGACCCAGTACTTC. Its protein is CASSLPGEETQYF.

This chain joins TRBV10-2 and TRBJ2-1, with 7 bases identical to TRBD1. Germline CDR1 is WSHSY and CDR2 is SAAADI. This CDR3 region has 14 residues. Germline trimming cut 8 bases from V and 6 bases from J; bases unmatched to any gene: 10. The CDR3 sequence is CASSGTSGGNEQFF. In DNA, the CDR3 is TGCGCCAGCTCTGGAACCTCAGGGGGCAATGAGCAGTTCTTC.

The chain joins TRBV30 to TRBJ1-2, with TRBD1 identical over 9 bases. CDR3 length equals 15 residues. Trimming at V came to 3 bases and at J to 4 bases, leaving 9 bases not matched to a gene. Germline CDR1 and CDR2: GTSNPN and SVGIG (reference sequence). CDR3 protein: CAWSSTGGLTYGYTF. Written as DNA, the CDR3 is TGTGCCTGGAGCTCTACAGGGGGCTTAACCTATGGCTACACCTTC.

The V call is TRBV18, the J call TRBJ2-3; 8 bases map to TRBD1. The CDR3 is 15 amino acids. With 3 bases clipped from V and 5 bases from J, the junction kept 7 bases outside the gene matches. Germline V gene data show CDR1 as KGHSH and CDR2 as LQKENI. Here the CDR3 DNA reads TGTGCCAGCTCACCGAGGCAGGGGGCTGGAGATACGCAGTATTTT. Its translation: CASSPRQGAGDTQYF. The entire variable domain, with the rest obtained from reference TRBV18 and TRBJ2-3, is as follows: NAGVMQNPRHLVRRRGQEARLRCSPMKGHSHVYWYRQLPEEGLKFMVYLQKENIIDESGMPKERFSAEFPKEGPSILRIQQVVRGDSAAYFCASSPRQGAGDTQYFGPGTRLTVL.

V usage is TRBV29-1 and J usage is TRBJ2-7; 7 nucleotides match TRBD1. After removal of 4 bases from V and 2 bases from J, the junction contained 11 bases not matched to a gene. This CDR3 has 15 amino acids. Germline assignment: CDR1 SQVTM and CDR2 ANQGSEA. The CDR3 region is CSVVVHGTATYEQYF. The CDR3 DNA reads TGCAGCGTTGTGGTTCACGGGACAGCTACCTACGAGCAGTACTTC.

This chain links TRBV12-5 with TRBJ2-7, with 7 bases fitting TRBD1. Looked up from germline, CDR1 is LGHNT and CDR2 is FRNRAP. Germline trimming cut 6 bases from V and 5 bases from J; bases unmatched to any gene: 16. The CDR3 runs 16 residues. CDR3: CASGYEPTGSVDEQYF. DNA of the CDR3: TGTGCTAGTGGCTACGAACCGACAGGGTCAGTGGACGAGCAGTACTTC.

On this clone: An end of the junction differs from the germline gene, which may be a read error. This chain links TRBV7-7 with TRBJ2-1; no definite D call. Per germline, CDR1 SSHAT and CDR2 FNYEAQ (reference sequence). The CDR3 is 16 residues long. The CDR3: CASSLIGISSDNEQFF. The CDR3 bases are TGTGCCAGCAGCTTAATCGGCATTAGCTCCGACAATGAGCAGTTCTTC.

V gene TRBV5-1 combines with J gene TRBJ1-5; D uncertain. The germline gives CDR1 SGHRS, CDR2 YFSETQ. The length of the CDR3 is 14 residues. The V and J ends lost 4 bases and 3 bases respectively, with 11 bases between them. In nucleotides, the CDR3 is TGCGCCAGCAGCATGGACGGGGACAATCAGCCCCAGCATTTT. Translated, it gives CASSMDGDNQPQHF. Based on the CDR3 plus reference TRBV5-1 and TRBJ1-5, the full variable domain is KAGVTQTPRYLIKTRGQQVTLSCSPISGHRSVSWYQQTPGQGLQFLFEYFSETQRNKGNFPGRFSGRQFSNSRSEMNVSTLELGDSALYLCASSMDGDNQPQHFGDGTRLSIL.

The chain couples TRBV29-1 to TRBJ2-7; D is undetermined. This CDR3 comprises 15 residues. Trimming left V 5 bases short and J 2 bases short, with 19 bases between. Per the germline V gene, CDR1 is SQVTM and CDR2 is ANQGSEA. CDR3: CSVRFRRNTTYEQYF. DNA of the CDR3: TGCAGCGTTCGGTTCCGTCGTAATACTACCTACGAGCAGTACTTC.

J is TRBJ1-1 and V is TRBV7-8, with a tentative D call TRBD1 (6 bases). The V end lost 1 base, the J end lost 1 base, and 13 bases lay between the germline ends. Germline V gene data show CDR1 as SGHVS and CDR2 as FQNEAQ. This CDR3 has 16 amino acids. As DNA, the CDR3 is TGTGCCAGCAGCTTAGAATACAGGGCGGGGAACACTGAAGCTTTCTTT. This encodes CASSLEYRAGNTEAFF.

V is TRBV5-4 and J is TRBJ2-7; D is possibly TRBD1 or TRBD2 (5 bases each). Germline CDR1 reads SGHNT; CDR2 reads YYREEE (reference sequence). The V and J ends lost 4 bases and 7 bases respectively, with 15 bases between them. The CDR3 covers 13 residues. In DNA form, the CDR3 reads TGTGCCAGCAGCCTGGGACCTTCGGGTGAGCAGTACTTC. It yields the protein CASSLGPSGEQYF.

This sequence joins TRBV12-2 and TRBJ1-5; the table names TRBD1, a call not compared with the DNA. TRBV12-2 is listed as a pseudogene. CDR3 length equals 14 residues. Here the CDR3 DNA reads TGTGCAAGTCGCTCCCTGTACAGGGGGCAGCCCCAGCATTTT. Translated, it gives CASRSLYRGQPQHF.

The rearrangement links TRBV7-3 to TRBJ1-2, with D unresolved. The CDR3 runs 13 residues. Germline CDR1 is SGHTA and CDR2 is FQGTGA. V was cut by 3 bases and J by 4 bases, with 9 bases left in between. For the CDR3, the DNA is TGTGCCAGCAGCTTTGAGGATCGCTATGGCTACACCTTC. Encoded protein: CASSFEDRYGYTF.